The following is a T cell receptor (beta chain) sequence with its context. Sequenced by immunoSEQ multiplex PCR; TCRdb stores in-frame clones only, minus some. The sample has under 400,000 clones; over 75% are singletons. The data were taken from a study of blood T cell repertoires in COVID-19. About the study: The study counted Cohort 3 donors as recovered given two negative PCRs, clearance, or symptom resolution.

V lost 3 bases, J lost 1 base, and 3 bases stayed unmatched. The CDR3 is 14 residues long. Germline CDR1 and CDR2: SGDLS and YYNGEE. Sequencing was carried out using PBMCs or T cells enriched from blood (not recorded which). The receptor's source is a middle-aged man in a cohort exposed to, infected with or recovered from COVID-19 (not recorded which). The chain employs TRBV9 and TRBJ2-7; 8 nucleotides align to TRBD2. This CDR3 is CASSASSGSYEQYF. Here the CDR3 DNA reads TGTGCCAGCAGCGCCTCTAGCGGGTCCTACGAGCAGTACTTC. Filled out from reference TRBV9 and TRBJ2-7, the complete variable domain reads DSGVTQTPKHLITATGQRVTLRCSPRSGDLSVYWYQQSLDQGLQFLIQYYNGEERAKGNILERFSAQQFPDLHSELNLSSLELGDSALYFCASSASSGSYEQYFGPGTRLTVT.